This T cell receptor beta chain was identified during a study of early T cells in non-severe SARS-CoV-2 infection. Overall study: Unpaired chains resulted from sequencing bulk RNA of unsorted whole blood. Findings of the study overall: Database matching using VDJdb favored anti-spike CD8 responses, with private and CD4 specificities left missing.

The TCR library protocol was used to attach unique molecular identifiers. These identifiers were attached to individual cDNA molecules. A single record per CDR3 protein comes from TCRdb applying MiXCR to the 5' RACE reads. Seen here are approximately 30,000 distinct CDR3 sequences, about 4.3% observed once, and the top ten hold about 7.9%. The V and J ends lost 5 bases and 2 bases respectively, with 16 bases between them. CDR3 size: 16 residues. Germline CDR1 and CDR2: SGHTA and FQGNSA. This clonotype has at least ten counts. No antigen is known for it. The V gene is TRBV7-2, the J gene TRBJ1-5; D is undetermined. This TCR was sampled from an adult who was a healthcare worker with PCR-confirmed SARS-CoV-2 infection or an uninfected control (not recorded which). The sequenced sample was whole blood. CDR3 amino acids: CASSVTRGGGNQPQHF. The CDR3 DNA sequence: TGTGCCAGCAGCGTGACAAGAGGAGGCGGCAATCAGCCCCAGCATTTT.